Listed below are T cell receptor beta chains from one sample, sequenced in a study of blood T cell repertoires in COVID-19. Here immunoSEQ multiplex PCR was the method, and the copy in TCRdb shows in-frame clones only, minus some. The sample has approximately 150,000 clones; 80% are singletons. Sequenced material: peripheral blood. The receptors were gathered from a woman in her forties or fifties with acute or convalescent COVID-19. Both conserved end residues are part of each CDR3. The D gene is left open where the match is weak. Only part of the rows carry a size: once, few, many, or a class if the clone is expanded.

>NA|TRBV6-4|NA|TRBJ1-1
TGTGCCAGCAGGCACTCGGTAGACTACACTGAAGCTTTCTTT
CASRHSVDYTEAFF
>NA|TRBV29-1|once|TRBJ1-2
TGCAGCGTTGAAGATCCTGAGGGTAACTATGGCTACACCTTC
CSVEDPEGNYGYTF
>TRBD1|TRBV9|few|TRBJ2-3
TGTGCCAGCAGCAGGGGACAGGGCCCAGATACGCAGTATTTT
CASSRGQGPDTQYF
>NA|TRBV6-5|NA|TRBJ2-7
TGTGCCAGCAGTTTGGGACTTCAACCCTACGAGCAGTACTTC
CASSLGLQPYEQYF
>NA|TRBV4-1|NA|TRBJ1-2
TGCGCCAGCAGCCACTCCGGGACATTCGACTATGGCTACACCTTC
CASSHSGTFDYGYTF
>NA|TRBV9|NA|TRBJ1-4
TGTGCCAGCAGCGTAGGACCCGGGGAAGGAGAAAAACTGTTTTTT
CASSVGPGEGEKLFF
>TRBD1|TRBV5-1|NA|TRBJ1-5
TGCGCCAGCGCCCCGACAGGGGGCGCCGAGTCCCAGCATTTT
CASAPTGGAESQHF
>NA|TRBV5-4|once|TRBJ2-5
TGTGCCAGCAGCTTGGCAGGGGCCCTCGAGACCCAGTACTTC
CASSLAGALETQYF
>NA|TRBV12-2|NA|TRBJ2-2
TGTGCAAGTCGCTTAGGTAGTGTGGGGCCCGGGGAGCTGTTTTTT
CASRLGSVGPGELFF
>NA|TRBV28|NA|TRBJ2-7
TGTGCCAGCAGCAACCCTACAGGGCTGAGCGAGCAGTACTTC
CASSNPTGLSEQYF
>TRBD2|TRBV7-3|NA|TRBJ2-7
TGTGCCAGCAGCTATCTAGCGGGCGGCTCCTACGAGCAGTACTTC
CASSYLAGGSYEQYF
>NA|TRBV10-3|NA|TRBJ1-5
TGTGCCATCAGTGCAGGGATGGGTCAGCCCCAGCATTTT
CAISAGMGQPQHF
>TRBD1|TRBV19|NA|TRBJ1-6
TGTGCCAGTAGTACACGACAGGGGAATAATTCACCCCTCCACTTT
CASSTRQGNNSPLHF
>NA|TRBV5-6|NA|TRBJ1-1
TGTGCCAGCAGCTTGTTGGCCGGGGACACTGAAGCTTTCTTT
CASSLLAGDTEAFF
>NA|TRBV7-2|once|TRBJ2-5
TGTGCCAGCAGCGACCCAGGGTTTCGCGAGACCCAGTACTTC
CASSDPGFRETQYF
>NA|TRBV18|NA|TRBJ2-7
TGTGCCAGCTCACCACCTCGGACACTTACCTGGGAGCAGTACTTC
CASSPPRTLTWEQYF
>NA|TRBV2|NA|TRBJ1-1
TGTGCCAGCAGTGAGGCGGCGAACACTGAAGCTTTCTTT
CASSEAANTEAFF
>NA|TRBV6-5|NA|TRBJ1-1
TGTGCCAGCGGCAGGAGGGTGAACACTGAAGCTTTCTTT
CASGRRVNTEAFF
>TRBD2|TRBV5-4|NA|TRBJ2-1
TGTGCCAGCAGCTTGCTTTCTAGCGGGGGGGCAAGGGATGAGCAGTTCTTC
CASSLLSSGGARDEQFF
>TRBD2|TRBV4-3|NA|TRBJ2-2
TGCGCCAGCAGCCGGGGGTTTGCGACTAGCGGGGTGAACACCGGGGAGCTGTTTTTT
CASSRGFATSGVNTGELFF
>NA|TRBV2|few|TRBJ2-7
TGTGCCAGCAGTGAGTGGGGACAACACTACGAGCAGTACTTC
CASSEWGQHYEQYF
>TRBD2|TRBV7-2|NA|TRBJ2-3
TGTGCCAGCAGCTTCTCGACTAGCAGCTCAGATACGCAGTATTTT
CASSFSTSSSDTQYF
>NA|TRBV28|few|TRBJ2-3
TGTGCCAGCAGTTTCGAGACAGGACGCACAGATACGCAGTATTTT
CASSFETGRTDTQYF
>NA|TRBV9|few|TRBJ2-2
TGTGCCAGCAGCCCTCAAGACACCGACACCGGGGAGCTGTTTTTT
CASSPQDTDTGELFF
>NA|TRBV6-5|once|TRBJ1-4
TGTGCCAGCAGCCTCGAGAAAGGGGGTGAAAAACTGTTTTTT
CASSLEKGGEKLFF
>TRBD2|TRBV27|once|TRBJ2-1
TGTGCCAGCAGTCCAGGGACTAGCGGAAACAATGAGCAGTTCTTC
CASSPGTSGNNEQFF
>NA|TRBV6-5|NA|TRBJ2-1
TGTGCCAGCAGTTACCCAAGCGGAAATGAGCAGTTCTTC
CASSYPSGNEQFF
>TRBD1|TRBV9|NA|TRBJ1-1
TGTGCCAGCAGCCGCCTAATTCCAGGGGGCTTATCGGGCACTGAAGCTTTCTTT
CASSRLIPGGLSGTEAFF
>NA|TRBV5-1|NA|TRBJ1-3
TGCGCCAGCAGCCTCGCCAGCTCTGGAAACACCATATATTTT
CASSLASSGNTIYF
>NA|TRBV5-1|NA|TRBJ1-6
TGCGCCAGCAGCCGATTACAGGACTCACCCCTCCACTTT
CASSRLQDSPLHF
>NA|TRBV3-1/TRBV3-2|NA|TRBJ1-1
TGTGCCAGCAGCCAAGAATGGGGCCCTGGGCGGCTCGAAGCTTTCTTT
CASSQEWGPGRLEAFF
>TRBD1|TRBV12-5|few|TRBJ1-5
TGTGCTAGTGGTTTGGGGGGGACAGGGGTGAGCAATCAGCCCCAGCATTTT
CASGLGGTGVSNQPQHF
>TRBD1|TRBV30|NA|TRBJ1-2
TGTGCCTGGGTCCGGGACAGACTCTATGGCTACACCTTC
CAWVRDRLYGYTF
>TRBD1|TRBV5-1|NA|TRBJ2-3
TGCGCCAGCAGCTTGAGTGACAGGGAATTAAATACGCAGTATTTT
CASSLSDRELNTQYF
>TRBD1|TRBV28|NA|TRBJ2-7
TGTGCCAGCAGTTCAGACAGGGGGTACGAGCAGTACTTC
CASSSDRGYEQYF
>NA|TRBV29-1|NA|TRBJ1-2
TGCAGCGTGATACTAGGGTTGTATAACTATGGCTACACCTTC
CSVILGLYNYGYTF
>NA|TRBV11-2|few|TRBJ2-4
TGTGCCAGCAGCGAGAGGGCGGCCCCGTATCAGTACTTC
CASSERAAPYQYF
>NA|TRBV19|NA|TRBJ1-1
TGTGCCAGTAGGATGGCAGGGGAGAGGTATGATACTGAAGCTTTCTTT
CASRMAGERYDTEAFF
>NA|TRBV3-1/TRBV3-2|few|TRBJ2-7
TGTGCCAGCAGCCTCCGACAGCTGGGAGGCTCCCCTTTCTACGAGCAGTACTTC
CASSLRQLGGSPFYEQYF
>NA|TRBV7-9|NA|TRBJ2-1
TGTGCCAGCAGCTTAATGCTCGGGAACAGGGACCTCAATGAGCAGTTCTTC
CASSLMLGNRDLNEQFF
>TRBD2|TRBV5-1|few|TRBJ2-2
TGCGCCAGCAGCTCCGCTAGCGGGGTGGTCACCGGGGAGCTGTTTTTT
CASSSASGVVTGELFF